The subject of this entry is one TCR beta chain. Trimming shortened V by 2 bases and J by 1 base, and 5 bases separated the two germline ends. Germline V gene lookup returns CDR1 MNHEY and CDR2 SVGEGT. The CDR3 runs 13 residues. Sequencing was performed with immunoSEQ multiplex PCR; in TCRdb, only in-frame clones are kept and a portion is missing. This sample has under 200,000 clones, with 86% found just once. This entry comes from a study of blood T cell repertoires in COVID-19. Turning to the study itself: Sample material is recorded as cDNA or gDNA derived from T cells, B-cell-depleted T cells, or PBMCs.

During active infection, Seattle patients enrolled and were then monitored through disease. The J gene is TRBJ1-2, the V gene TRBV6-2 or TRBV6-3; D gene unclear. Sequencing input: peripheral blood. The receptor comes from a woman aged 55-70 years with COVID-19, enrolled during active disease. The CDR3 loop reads CASSYPVNYGYTF. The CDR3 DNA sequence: TGTGCCAGCAGTTACCCCGTTAACTATGGCTACACCTTC.